A single TCR beta chain is shown here with its context. The antigen remains undetermined. This CDR3 has 15 amino acids. V lost 3 bases, J lost 4 bases, and 14 bases lay in between. Germline CDR1 SGDLS, CDR2 YYNGEE. This specimen belongs to a study of blood T cells in healthy people across ages. Donor samples were obtained from healthy Caucasian individuals from Russia, aged about 6 to 95. A second PCR, run for roughly 7 to 11 cycles, used a sample-barcoded 5' primer plus a J-beta primer mix. One entry per CDR3 protein, called by TCRdb with MiXCR from the 5' RACE reads. The sample shows approximately 960,000 distinct CDR3 sequences, almost 30% of them seen only once. Whole-study findings and limits: Per-million-T-cell TCR beta diversity fell roughly linearly with age.

These data were likewise used in another study, on T cells of mothers and their children. From that report: Whatever RNA was extracted went entirely into cDNA synthesis, at roughly 1.5 ug per 15 ul.

The sample taken for sequencing was blood. The source of this sequence is a woman aged 40 to 49 in good health. The V and J genes are TRBV9 and TRBJ2-1; possible D gene TRBD1, 5 bases. CDR3 region: CASSGKSDSYNEQFF. In DNA, the CDR3 is TGTGCCAGCAGCGGAAAGTCAGACAGTTACAATGAGCAGTTCTTC.